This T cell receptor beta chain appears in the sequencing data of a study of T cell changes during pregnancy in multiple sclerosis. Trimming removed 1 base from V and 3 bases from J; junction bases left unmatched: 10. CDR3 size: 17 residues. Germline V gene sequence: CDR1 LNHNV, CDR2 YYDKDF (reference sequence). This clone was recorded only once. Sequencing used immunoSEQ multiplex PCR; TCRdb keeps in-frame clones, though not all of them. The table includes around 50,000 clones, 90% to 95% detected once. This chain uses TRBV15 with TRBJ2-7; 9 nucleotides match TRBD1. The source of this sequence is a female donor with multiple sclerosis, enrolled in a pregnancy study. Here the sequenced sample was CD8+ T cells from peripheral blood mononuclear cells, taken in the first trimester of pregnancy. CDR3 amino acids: CATSRAGTGRVGYEQYF. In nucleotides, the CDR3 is TGTGCCACCAGCAGAGCCGGGACAGGGCGGGTGGGCTACGAGCAGTACTTC.